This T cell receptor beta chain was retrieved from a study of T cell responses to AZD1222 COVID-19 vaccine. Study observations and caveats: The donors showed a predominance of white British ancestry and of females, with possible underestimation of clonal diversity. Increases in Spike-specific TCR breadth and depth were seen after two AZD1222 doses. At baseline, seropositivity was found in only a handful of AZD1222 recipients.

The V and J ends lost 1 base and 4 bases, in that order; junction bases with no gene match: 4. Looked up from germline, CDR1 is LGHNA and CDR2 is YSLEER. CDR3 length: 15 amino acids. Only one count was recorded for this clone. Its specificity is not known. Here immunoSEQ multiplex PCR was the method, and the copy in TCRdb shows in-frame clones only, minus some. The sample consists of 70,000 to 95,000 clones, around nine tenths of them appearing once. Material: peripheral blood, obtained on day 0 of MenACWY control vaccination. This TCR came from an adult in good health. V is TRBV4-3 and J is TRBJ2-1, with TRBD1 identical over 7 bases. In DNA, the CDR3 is TGCGCCAGCAGCCAAGGGGGACAGAATTACAATGAGCAGTTCTTC. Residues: CASSQGGQNYNEQFF.